A selection of T cell receptor beta chains follows, all from one sample in a study of cytomegalovirus exposure and HLA in healthy donors. Method: immunoSEQ multiplex PCR; TCRdb's copy keeps in-frame clones and lacks some. The table shows 110,000 or so clones, with roughly two thirds occurring only once. The sequencing input was PBMCs. The receptors here all came from a man younger than 35 in good health and CMV-seropositive. CDR3s include the opening cysteine and the closing phenylalanine or tryptophan. Fields, in order: J gene, V gene, D gene, clone size, CDR3 length, CDR3 protein, CDR3 DNA. The D gene is left open where the match is weak. Only some rows state a clone size, as once, few, many or a class for expanded clones.

j_gene: TRBJ2-2
v_gene: TRBV7-2
d_gene: TRBD2
abundance: .
len: 19
CDR3aa: CASSPTVRGGLGGTGELFF
CDR3nt: TGTGCCAGCAGCCCGACGGTGCGGGGGGGCTTGGGGGGCACCGGGGAGCTGTTTTTT

j_gene: TRBJ2-1
v_gene: TRBV6-5
d_gene: TRBD2
abundance: .
len: 15
CDR3aa: CASSYFAGGPNEQFF
CDR3nt: TGTGCCAGCAGTTACTTTGCGGGGGGACCAAATGAGCAGTTCTTC

j_gene: TRBJ1-5
v_gene: TRBV30
d_gene: .
abundance: .
len: 13
CDR3aa: CAWSLAGNQPQHF
CDR3nt: TGTGCCTGGAGTCTGGCAGGTAATCAGCCCCAGCATTTT

j_gene: TRBJ2-1
v_gene: TRBV7-9
d_gene: .
abundance: once
len: 16
CDR3aa: CASSFEGTGRGNEQFF
CDR3nt: TGTGCCAGCAGCTTCGAGGGGACGGGGAGGGGGAATGAGCAGTTCTTC

j_gene: TRBJ2-5
v_gene: TRBV5-1
d_gene: TRBD1
abundance: .
len: 17
CDR3aa: CASSPDPDRVGQETQYF
CDR3nt: TGCGCCAGCAGCCCGGATCCGGACAGGGTGGGCCAAGAGACCCAGTACTTC

j_gene: TRBJ1-1
v_gene: TRBV5-1
d_gene: TRBD1
abundance: .
len: 16
CDR3aa: CASSLNSRQGNTEAFF
CDR3nt: TGCGCCAGCAGCTTGAACTCTAGACAGGGGAACACTGAAGCTTTCTTT

j_gene: TRBJ2-1
v_gene: TRBV10-1
d_gene: TRBD2
abundance: .
len: 14
CDR3aa: CASSDLAGDNEQFF
CDR3nt: TGCGCCAGCAGTGATCTAGCGGGAGACAATGAGCAGTTCTTC

j_gene: TRBJ2-2
v_gene: TRBV6-1
d_gene: .
abundance: .
len: 13
CDR3aa: CASSEARLSWLFF
CDR3nt: TGTGCCAGCAGTGAAGCGCGGCTCTCGTGGCTGTTTTTT

j_gene: TRBJ2-7
v_gene: TRBV6-5
d_gene: .
abundance: .
len: 13
CDR3aa: CASSYSRGNEQYF
CDR3nt: TGTGCCAGCAGTTACTCGCGAGGCAACGAGCAGTACTTC

j_gene: TRBJ2-3
v_gene: TRBV5-1
d_gene: TRBD1
abundance: .
len: 15
CDR3aa: CASSRQGGDTDTQYF
CDR3nt: TGCGCCAGCAGCCGACAGGGTGGGGACACAGATACGCAGTATTTT

j_gene: TRBJ2-1
v_gene: TRBV30
d_gene: .
abundance: .
len: 11
CDR3aa: CAWVYTFGQFF
CDR3nt: TGTGCCTGGGTGTACACGTTTGGGCAGTTCTTC

j_gene: TRBJ1-5
v_gene: TRBV28
d_gene: .
abundance: .
len: 12
CDR3aa: CASSWGDQPQHF
CDR3nt: TGTGCCAGCAGTTGGGGGGATCAGCCCCAGCATTTT

j_gene: TRBJ1-1
v_gene: TRBV4-2
d_gene: .
abundance: few
len: 12
CDR3aa: CASSLGTFEAFF
CDR3nt: TGTGCCAGCAGCCTGGGCACCTTTGAAGCTTTCTTT

j_gene: TRBJ1-4
v_gene: TRBV7-9
d_gene: TRBD1
abundance: .
len: 15
CDR3aa: CASSGPGTGNEKLFF
CDR3nt: TGTGCCAGCAGCGGGCCCGGGACAGGGAATGAAAAACTGTTTTTT

j_gene: TRBJ2-7
v_gene: TRBV13
d_gene: .
abundance: .
len: 14
CDR3aa: CASSPPEGRHEQYF
CDR3nt: TGTGCCAGCAGCCCCCCGGAGGGTAGGCACGAGCAGTACTTC

j_gene: TRBJ2-1
v_gene: TRBV10-3
d_gene: .
abundance: few
len: 13
CDR3aa: CAISESGNNEQFF
CDR3nt: TGTGCCATCAGTGAATCGGGGAACAATGAGCAGTTCTTC

j_gene: TRBJ2-1
v_gene: TRBV27
d_gene: TRBD2
abundance: .
len: 19
CDR3aa: CASSFNGQTSGEKYNEQFF
CDR3nt: TGTGCCAGCAGTTTTAACGGGCAGACTAGCGGGGAAAAATACAATGAGCAGTTCTTC

j_gene: TRBJ1-4
v_gene: TRBV5-6
d_gene: .
abundance: few
len: 15
CDR3aa: CASTNAGDKGEKLFF
CDR3nt: TGTGCCAGCACCAATGCGGGGGATAAGGGGGAAAAACTGTTTTTT

j_gene: TRBJ2-3
v_gene: TRBV28
d_gene: TRBD1
abundance: .
len: 15
CDR3aa: CASTTGQGPGDTQYF
CDR3nt: TGTGCCAGCACCACGGGACAGGGACCCGGGGATACGCAGTATTTT

j_gene: TRBJ2-7
v_gene: TRBV5-1
d_gene: TRBD1
abundance: .
len: 15
CDR3aa: CASSLHFGTASEQYF
CDR3nt: TGCGCCAGCAGCTTGCACTTCGGGACAGCCAGCGAGCAGTACTTC

j_gene: TRBJ2-7
v_gene: TRBV10-1
d_gene: TRBD1
abundance: .
len: 14
CDR3aa: CASSPGQGTYEQYF
CDR3nt: TGCGCCAGCAGTCCGGGACAGGGAACCTACGAGCAGTACTTC

j_gene: TRBJ1-4
v_gene: TRBV5-1
d_gene: .
abundance: once
len: 17
CDR3aa: CASSLYPRGSGDEKLFF
CDR3nt: TGCGCCAGCAGCTTGTACCCCCGAGGGAGTGGGGATGAAAAACTGTTTTTT

j_gene: TRBJ2-1
v_gene: TRBV7-3
d_gene: TRBD2
abundance: once
len: 15
CDR3aa: CASSPSSGEYGEQFF
CDR3nt: TGTGCCAGCAGCCCCTCTAGCGGGGAATACGGTGAGCAGTTCTTC

j_gene: TRBJ2-1
v_gene: TRBV2
d_gene: TRBD2
abundance: .
len: 17
CDR3aa: CASTTTSGSTPSDEQFF
CDR3nt: TGTGCCAGCACGACTACTAGCGGGTCCACCCCCTCGGATGAGCAGTTCTTC

j_gene: TRBJ2-1
v_gene: TRBV27
d_gene: .
abundance: .
len: 15
CDR3aa: CASSTPAPSYNEQFF
CDR3nt: TGTGCCAGCAGTACCCCCGCGCCCTCCTACAATGAGCAGTTCTTC

j_gene: TRBJ1-2
v_gene: TRBV10-2
d_gene: .
abundance: few
len: 13
CDR3aa: CASSDPADYGYTF
CDR3nt: TGCGCCAGCAGTGATCCTGCAGATTATGGCTACACCTTC

j_gene: TRBJ1-5
v_gene: TRBV28
d_gene: .
abundance: once
len: 14
CDR3aa: CASSPEWERQPQHF
CDR3nt: TGTGCCAGCAGTCCGGAGTGGGAGCGGCAGCCCCAGCATTTT

j_gene: TRBJ2-1
v_gene: TRBV7-7
d_gene: TRBD1
abundance: .
len: 16
CDR3aa: CASSVTGTGGLDEQFF
CDR3nt: TGTGCCAGCAGCGTTACCGGGACAGGGGGTTTGGATGAGCAGTTCTTC

j_gene: TRBJ1-4
v_gene: TRBV19
d_gene: .
abundance: .
len: 13
CDR3aa: CASRIGGREKLFF
CDR3nt: TGTGCCAGTAGAATCGGGGGGCGTGAAAAACTGTTTTTT